The 19 T cell receptor beta chains below all came from one sample that was sequenced in a study of blood T cells in healthy people across ages. The use of a sample-barcoded 5' primer and a J-beta primer mix characterized a second PCR of roughly 6 to 11 cycles. TCRdb itself ran the 5' RACE reads through MiXCR, one entry per CDR3 protein. The sample yields just over 1 million distinct CDR3 sequences, roughly 45% seen once. Sequenced sample: blood. Receptors were obtained from a woman aged 60-70 years in good health.

About this clonotype itself: A much larger clone differs by one base, so this may be a read error. The chain carries TRBV29-1 and TRBJ2-2; D is uncertain. The CDR3 runs to 14 residues. V was pared by 6 bases and J by 5 bases, with 16 bases between. Germline V lookup: CDR1 SQVTM, CDR2 ANQGSEA. Here the CDR3 reads CSVRAEVPTGELFF. The CDR3 DNA is TGCAGCGTCCGGGCAGAAGTCCCAACCGGGGAGCTGTTTTTT.

The J gene is TRBJ2-1, the V gene TRBV4-1, with a weak D call TRBD2 (6 bases). V shed 4 bases and J shed 7 bases, with 17 bases lying between them. CDR1 is MGHRA, CDR2 YSYEKL, per germline. This CDR3 has 15 residues. The CDR3 DNA follows: TGCGCCAGCAGCCGCAACCAGGGAGGAGTTAATGAGCAGTTCTTC. It codes for CASSRNQGGVNEQFF.

The chain has TRBV5-1 and TRBJ1-2; TRBD1 matches at 7 bases. V dropped 4 bases and J dropped 7; count of bases not matched to a gene: 7. CDR1 and CDR2 from the germline V gene are SGHRS and YFSETQ. This CDR3 contains 13 residues. In DNA, the CDR3 is TGCGCCAGCAGCCCCAGGGGGGATAGTGGCTACACCTTC. Its protein is CASSPRGDSGYTF.

This clonotype was seen more than once but under ten times. The chain combines TRBV27 with TRBJ1-1; tentatively, D is TRBD1 (5 bases). Trimming left V 5 bases short and J 1 base short, with 14 bases between. Germline V CDR1 and CDR2: MNHEY, SMNVEV (reference sequence). The CDR3 sequence is 15 residues long. The CDR3 nucleotides read TGTGCCAGCAGTCCCCGTCGGCAGGGGAACACTGAAGCTTTCTTT. This gives the protein CASSPRRQGNTEAFF.

This clonotype was recorded once. The chain is built from TRBV24-1 and TRBJ2-5; weak D call: TRBD1 (6 bases). CDR1 is KGHDR and CDR2 is SFDVKD in the germline V gene. Trimming removed 6 bases at V and 4 bases at J, with 14 bases between. The CDR3 is 14 residues long. CDR3 DNA: TGTGCCACCAGTCGGCTCAGGGGAAGAGAGACCCAGTACTTC. It is translated as CATSRLRGRETQYF.

This sequence joins TRBV7-2 and TRBJ2-7, with 13 positions matching TRBD2. CDR3 size: 16 residues. V shed 1 base and J 2 bases; nucleotides not matched to a gene: 2. The germline V gene encodes CDR1 SGHTA and CDR2 FQGNSA. The CDR3 DNA sequence: TGTGCCAGCAGCTTAGGGACTAGCGGGAGCCCCTACGAGCAGTACTTC. Amino acids: CASSLGTSGSPYEQYF. The variable domain in full, completed from reference TRBV7-2 and TRBJ2-7, reads GAGVSQSPSNKVTEKGKDVELRCDPISGHTALYWYRQSLGQGLEFLIYFQGNSAPDKSGLPSDRFSAERTGGSVSTLTIQRTQQEDSAVYLCASSLGTSGSPYEQYFGPGTRLTVT.

The chain joins TRBV27 to TRBJ2-7; D is perhaps TRBD1 (5 bases). The CDR3 has 14 residues. Trimming removed 6 bases from V and 6 bases from J, with 18 bases in between. Germline V gene sequence: CDR1 MNHEY, CDR2 SMNVEV (reference sequence). CDR3 DNA: TGTGCCAGCAGGATGAGCAGGGTTAGAACCGAGCAGTACTTC. Translation gives CASRMSRVRTEQYF.

This clonotype was observed a handful of times. The V gene is TRBV27, the J gene TRBJ2-6; 7 bases align to TRBD1. V shed 2 bases, J shed 0 bases, and the junction held 22 bases outside the gene matches. The CDR3 consists of 23 residues. From germline, CDR1 is MNHEY and CDR2 SMNVEV (reference sequence). The CDR3, as DNA: TGTGCCAGCAGTTTAAACGGCGAACCGGGACAGCGTACATCCTTCTCTGGGGCCAACGTCCTGACTTTC. Its translation is CASSLNGEPGQRTSFSGANVLTF.

The chain combines TRBV20-1 with TRBJ2-1; D is unclear. The CDR3 spans 12 residues. Looked up from germline, CDR1 is DFQATT and CDR2 is SNEGSKA (reference sequence). Trimming took off 1 base at V and 6 bases at J, with 7 bases between the two ends. The CDR3 nucleotides read TGCAGTGCTAGAGGGGTTCGCAATGAGCAGTTCTTC. Amino acid sequence: CSARGVRNEQFF.

There are a few counts of this clonotype. The rearrangement uses TRBV29-1 and TRBJ2-1; D is unclear. This CDR3 contains 10 residues. Trimming stripped 7 bases from V and 5 bases from J, with 6 bases between. The germline V gene encodes CDR1 SQVTM and CDR2 ANQGSEA. The CDR3: CSAWNNEQFF. CDR3 DNA sequence: TGCAGCGCCTGGAACAATGAGCAGTTCTTC.

As concerns this clonotype: A read error is possible here, since a much larger clone lies one base away. The chain is built from TRBV20-1 and TRBJ2-1, with no clear D. CDR1 is DFQATT, CDR2 SNEGSKA, per germline (reference sequence). Trimming pared 0 bases from V and 5 bases from J, leaving 8 bases between. The CDR3 has 13 residues. CDR3: CSARDRMDNEQFF. CDR3 nucleotide sequence: TGCAGTGCTAGAGATCGCATGGACAATGAGCAGTTCTTC.

V usage is TRBV6-5 and J usage is TRBJ2-1; D is unclear. The germline V gene has CDR1 MNHEY and CDR2 SVGAGI. V lost 6 bases and J lost 7, with 19 bases in between. The CDR3 length is 15 residues. This chain's CDR3 is CASSPLPAVKNEQFF. CDR3 sequence (DNA): TGTGCCAGCAGCCCACTCCCAGCAGTGAAGAATGAGCAGTTCTTC.

The chain uses TRBV30 and TRBJ1-1, with 7 bases fitting TRBD1. Germline CDR1 reads GTSNPN; CDR2 reads SVGIG (reference sequence). This CDR3 is built from 13 residues. J lost 3 bases, V lost 4 bases, and 5 bases had no gene match. The CDR3 nucleotides are TGTGCCTGGATAGAGAGGGGGCACACTGAAGCTTTCTTT. It encodes CAWIERGHTEAFF.

This clonotype was seen more than once but under ten times. This sequence joins TRBV12-3 or TRBV12-4 and TRBJ2-1; D gene ambiguous. V was shortened by 3 bases and J by 7 bases, with 7 bases between the two germline ends. The CDR3 length is 12 residues. CDR3 nucleotides: TGTGCCAGCAGTTTTGGACGGAATGAGCAGTTCTTC. Residues: CASSFGRNEQFF.

This clonotype was recorded a few times. V gene TRBV29-1 combines with J gene TRBJ2-1; D unclear. V dropped 7 bases and J dropped 8 bases, with 12 bases sitting between them. This CDR3 region has 11 residues. The germline gives CDR1 SQVTM, CDR2 ANQGSEA. This CDR3 is CSATPGDEQFF. For the CDR3, the DNA is TGCAGCGCTACCCCGGGCGATGAGCAGTTCTTC.

This clonotype was counted between two and nine times. V usage is TRBV5-1 and J usage is TRBJ1-2; 7 bases align to TRBD1. V dropped 4 bases and J dropped 7; count of bases not matched to a gene: 10. This CDR3 has 14 residues. Looked up from germline, CDR1 is SGHRS and CDR2 is YFSETQ. The CDR3 reads CASSTTTGTGGYTF. Here the CDR3 DNA reads TGCGCCAGCAGCACCACGACAGGGACGGGTGGCTACACCTTC.

V is TRBV7-6 and J is TRBJ2-5; 7 bases are a match to TRBD1. Trimming cost V 1 base and J 5 bases; bases outside gene matches: 10. Germline V gene lookup returns CDR1 SGHVS and CDR2 FNYEAQ. CDR3 length: 16 amino acids. This CDR3 reads CASSLGRDSLEETQYF. CDR3 DNA: TGTGCCAGCAGCTTAGGAAGGGACAGTCTGGAGGAGACCCAGTACTTC.

The CDR3 DNA reads as TGTGCCAGCACCCGGGGGGACAGGGAAGCGGATACGCAGTATTTT. This codes for CASTRGDREADTQYF. The chain is built from TRBV2 and TRBJ2-3, with 9 positions matching TRBD1. The CDR3 sequence is 15 residues long. J lost 6 bases, V lost 7 bases, and 11 bases had no gene match. Looked up from germline, CDR1 is SNHLY and CDR2 is FYNNEI.

The DNA for the CDR3 is TGTGCCAGCAGAACTCTTAGGACTAGCGGCTACGAGCAGTACTTC. Its protein is CASRTLRTSGYEQYF. V and J are TRBV6-6 and TRBJ2-7; the match to TRBD2 covers 10 bases. Germline CDR1 MNHNY, CDR2 SVGAGI (reference sequence). The CDR3 extends over 15 amino acids. The J segment lost 3 bases and the V segment lost 6 bases, leaving 8 bases of the junction unmatched.